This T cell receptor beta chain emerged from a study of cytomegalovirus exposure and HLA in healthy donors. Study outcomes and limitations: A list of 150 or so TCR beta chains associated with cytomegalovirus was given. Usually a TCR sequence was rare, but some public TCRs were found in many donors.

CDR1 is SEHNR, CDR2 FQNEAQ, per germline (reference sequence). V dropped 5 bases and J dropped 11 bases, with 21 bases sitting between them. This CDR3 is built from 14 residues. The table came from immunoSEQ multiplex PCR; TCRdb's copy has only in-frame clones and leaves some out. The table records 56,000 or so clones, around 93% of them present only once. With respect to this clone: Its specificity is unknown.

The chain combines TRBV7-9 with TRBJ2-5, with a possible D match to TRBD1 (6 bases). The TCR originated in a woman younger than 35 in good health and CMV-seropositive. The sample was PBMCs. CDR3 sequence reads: CASSPYREAGEQYF. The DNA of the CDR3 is TGTGCCAGCAGCCCCTACAGGGAAGCTGGGGAGCAGTACTTC.